This T cell receptor (beta chain) was captured in a study of blood T cell repertoires in COVID-19. Study-level information: Whether acute or convalescent, the COVID-19 samples came from the United States, Italy and Spain. T cells, B-cell-depleted T cells, or PBMCs supplied cDNA or gDNA.

Cohorts were assigned according to the clinical history that participants reported. Cohort 3 donors counted as recovered after two negative PCRs, clearance, or resolved symptoms. This CDR3 has 15 amino acids. Trimming cost V 2 bases and J 5 bases, with 15 bases left between them. Per germline, CDR1 MDHEN and CDR2 SYDVKM. Sequencing used immunoSEQ multiplex PCR; TCRdb keeps in-frame clones, though not all of them. The table shows fewer than 400,000 clones, with 85% to 90% occurring only once. The V call is TRBV28, the J call TRBJ1-2, with D hard to call. The specimen sequenced was PBMCs or T cells enriched from blood (not recorded which). The sequence came from a man aged 25-45 years who had recovered from COVID-19. In DNA form, the CDR3 reads TGTGCCAGCAGTTTAGGGAGAACATCATCTTATGGCTACACCTTC. Its protein is CASSLGRTSSYGYTF.